This TCR beta chain comes out of a study of vaccination and CD4 T cells after COVID-19 (dated 2022 in TCRdb). Context from the whole study: Convalescent patients had a positive SARS-CoV-2 result on nasal swab PCR, and of these patients, 8 or 9 had mild disease and one had severe disease. The convalescent cohort comprised six males and four females, including two Hispanic individuals, seven Caucasians, two Asians and one multiracial person. Participants got two doses of the Pfizer-BioNTech BNT162b2 vaccine (n=8) or two doses of the Moderna mRNA-1273 vaccine (n=2). Post-COVID blood samples were collected from convalescent patients a median of roughly 100 days after diagnosis, with a range of about 35 to 161 days. Post-vaccine blood samples were obtained a median of approximately 74 days after the second vaccine dose, with a range of about 13 to 241 days. Culture stimuli were overlapping spike peptide pools from SARS-CoV-2 and from the common cold coronaviruses HCoV-NL63, HCoV-OC43 and HCoV-229E. In control cultures, a CEFX viral epitope pool was used as positive control, an HIV-1 Nef peptide pool was used as negative control, or no peptide was added. In around 10 COVID-19 convalescent patients and a few infection-naive healthy vaccine recipients, researchers compared the spike-specific CD4+ TCR repertoire from before mRNA vaccination with the repertoire from after.

The CDR3 covers 20 residues, taking in both the cysteine and the phenylalanine. Just the 60-base CDR3 DNA is kept, in frame starting at base 1. The investigation overall reported the following: The number of convalescent patients in the study was relatively small, and the study did not examine early timepoints following natural infection. In convalescent patients, a median approximately 86% of post-vaccine SARS-CoV-2-reactive clones were detected only after vaccination, and vaccine-specific priming was suggested by this finding. Nearly all vaccine-specific clones in convalescent patients (304 of 307) were mono-reactive for SARS-CoV-2 spike rather than cross-reactive with common cold coronaviruses. The median number of SARS-CoV-2-reactive clonotypes rose from about 23 after infection to about 40 after vaccination, but the change was not significant.

The library came from PCR. DNA from cultured CD4+ T cells underwent TCR sequencing with the Oncomine TCR Beta short-read assay at the Johns Hopkins FTIC core. The QIAamp micro DNA kit was used to extract genomic DNA from the cultured CD4+ T cells. Oncomine TCR Beta libraries from cultured CD4+ T cells were pooled with unique dual indexes and sequenced on an Illumina iSeq 100. The authors' pipeline ran thus. Non-productive sequences were removed, and CDR3s not starting with C, not ending with F or W, or shorter than 7 amino acids were discarded. Antigen-specific clonotypes were identified using the MANAFEST web application through comparison of peptide-stimulated wells with reference and other culture wells. For a clone to be called positive, the clone needed an FDR below 0.05, an odds ratio above 5, and a productive frequency above 0.1% in at least two of three replicate wells. A clonotype counted as cross-reactive if it showed significant expansion both in the SARS-CoV-2 spike wells and in at least one common cold coronavirus spike condition. Similarity between CDR3 sequences was evaluated in R version 3.6.1 using Levenshtein distances (stringdist) and unrooted phylogenetic trees (ape). TCRdb reanalyzed the raw reads on its own, using fastp at Q25 for trimming and MiXCR for clone calling, and kept in-frame beta chains. Under each unique CDR3 protein, matching rows form one entry showing the most common genes and DNA. TCRdb's processing, not the authors', yielded these V and J calls. Recorded for this sample are about 12,000 distinct CDR3 sequences; 54% of them occurred a single time. Approximately 17% of the sample comes from the top ten.

Per the publication, the treatment or condition label means: roughly 10-day PBMC culture with coronavirus spike peptide pools or control peptides (ViraFEST assay). The ViraFEST assay, used in the study, expanded antigen-specific T cells with peptide pools and then identified the expanded clonotypes through TCR sequencing. The convalescent patients' positive SARS-CoV-2 PCR tests were from March to December 2020, which was before the Alpha, Beta and Delta variants emerged in the United States. Each well held 1.5 million to 2.5 million PBMCs cultured with around 10 ug/ml peptide pools in IMDM containing about 5% human AB serum and around 10 IU/ml IL-2. Half of the culture medium was replaced with fresh IL-2-containing medium on days 3 and 7. CD4+ T cells were isolated after approximately ten days of culture through negative selection using the EasySep CD4+ T cell isolation kit. Ficoll-Paque Plus gradient centrifugation was used to isolate PBMCs from whole blood, and the isolated PBMCs were then either used fresh or cryopreserved at -140C. Culture conditions were generally each tested in triplicate wells.

In regard to this clonotype: Its target antigen remains unknown. Base-call qualities are not available, and no considerably larger clone is one nucleotide away.

The source was cultured CD4+ T cells from blood, collected after SARS-CoV-2 vaccination. The sequence links TRBV21-1 to TRBJ1-1. TRBV21-1 is tagged as a pseudogene. The TCR sequence derives from a human donor with COVID-19. In nucleotide form, the sequence is TGTGCCAGCAGCAAAGTTACCAGGCTCCACGTTTGTAGGCGTCTCACTGAAGCTTTCTTT. It translates to CASSKVTRLHVCRRLTEAFF.